These 18 T cell receptor beta chains share one sample of origin, sequenced in a study of T cells in Graves' hyperthyroidism and ophthalmopathy. TCR beta CDR3 region amplification was performed from RNA transcripts. HTBI primers were used for first-round RT-PCR of the TCR CDR3. TCRdb reanalysed the multiplex PCR reads using MiXCR and keeps one entry per CDR3 protein. The sample includes around 600,000 distinct CDR3 sequences, about 14% seen only once; the top ten take under 15%. The sequencing input was blood. Every receptor here comes from a woman in her forties or fifties with Graves' ophthalmopathy.

The chain recombines TRBV5-1 with TRBJ2-6; D call uncertain. Germline values: CDR1 SGHRS, CDR2 YFSETQ. The length of the CDR3 is 16 residues. Deletions cut 2 bases from V and 0 bases from J, with 9 bases between. The CDR3: CASSLDLSSGANVLTF. Written as DNA, the CDR3 is TGCGCCAGCAGCTTAGACCTGTCCTCTGGGGCCAACGTCCTGACTTTC.

This clonotype appeared once. V and J are TRBV5-5 and TRBJ2-7; D tentatively fits TRBD1 or TRBD2 (5 bases each). The length of the CDR3 is 13 residues. Between the trimmed V and J ends, which lost 0 bases and 6 bases, there was a span of 10 bases. Per the germline V gene, CDR1 is SGHKS and CDR2 is YYEKEE (reference sequence). The CDR3 here is CASSLVGVSEQYF. The DNA of the CDR3 is TGTGCCAGCAGCTTGGTGGGGGTTAGCGAGCAGTACTTC.

This clonotype has ten or more counts. The gene calls are TRBV28 and TRBJ1-5; tentatively, D is TRBD1 (6 bases). Germline CDR1 MDHEN, CDR2 SYDVKM. This CDR3 region has 16 residues. Trimming pared 3 bases from V and 2 bases from J, leaving 14 bases between. The CDR3 region has the DNA TGTGCCAGCAGTTTGGTACAGGGTGTGGGCAATCAGCCCCAGCATTTT. Protein sequence: CASSLVQGVGNQPQHF.

This clonotype was recorded many times. The rearrangement joins TRBV6-1 to TRBJ1-5; maybe TRBD1 (5 bases). The CDR3 is 17 residues long. Germline V gene data show CDR1 as MNHNS and CDR2 as SASEGT. V dropped 0 bases and J dropped 0 bases, with 12 bases sitting between them. DNA of the CDR3: TGTGCCAGCAGTGAAGCCTCCTGGACAACTAGCAATCAGCCCCAGCATTTT. Its protein is CASSEASWTTSNQPQHF.

This clonotype was observed many times. This chain joins TRBV5-1 and TRBJ1-2, with D unclear. Trimming shortened V by 3 bases and J by 8 bases, and 8 bases separated the two germline ends. The CDR3 is 11 amino acids. Germline loops: CDR1 SGHRS, CDR2 YFSETQ. The CDR3 reads CASSSAWGYTF. The CDR3 nucleotides are TGCGCCAGCAGCTCCGCTTGGGGCTACACCTTC.

The V and J genes are TRBV11-3 and TRBJ2-7; tentative D call: TRBD1 (6 bases). V gave up 5 bases and J gave up 3 bases, with 26 bases separating them. Looked up from germline, CDR1 is SGHNT and CDR2 is YENEEA. The CDR3 spans 18 residues. CDR3 coding DNA: TGTGCCAGCAGCCAAGATTCATTGGGGGCAGGGGCCCGCTACGAGCAGTACTTC. Translating it yields CASSQDSLGAGARYEQYF.

The sample holds many counts of this clonotype. The chain carries TRBV11-3 and TRBJ2-6; TRBD1 aligns across 10 bases. Germline assignment: CDR1 SGHNT and CDR2 YENEEA. The CDR3 extends over 19 amino acids. V was pared by 0 bases and J by 4 bases, with 9 bases of the junction left unmatched. The CDR3 coding sequence is TGTGCCAGCAGCTTAGATGCGTGGGGACAGGGGCACGGGGCCAACGTCCTGACTTTC. It is translated as CASSLDAWGQGHGANVLTF.

The table lists this clonotype with many counts. The rearrangement links TRBV20-1 to TRBJ2-2; TRBD1 matches 9 bases. V shed 6 bases, J shed 3 bases, and the junction held 5 bases outside the gene matches. The germline gives CDR1 DFQATT, CDR2 SNEGSKA (reference sequence). The CDR3 extends over 14 amino acids. The CDR3 DNA sequence: TGCAGTGCCGTCGACAGGGGGTACACCGGGGAGCTGTTTTTT. Its translation: CSAVDRGYTGELFF.

This clonotype was seen many times. V usage is TRBV5-1 and J usage is TRBJ2-6, with a possible D match to TRBD2 (5 bases). The V and J ends lost 0 bases and 2 bases respectively, with 12 bases between them. This CDR3 has 17 residues. CDR1 is SGHRS and CDR2 is YFSETQ in the germline V gene. The CDR3 bases are TGCGCCAGCAGCTTGGTCGCCGTGGAGGCTGGGGCCAACGTCCTGACTTTC. This gives the protein CASSLVAVEAGANVLTF.

This clonotype was detected many times. The chain uses TRBV24-1 and TRBJ2-1; D possibly corresponds to TRBD1 (6 bases). The CDR3 runs 13 residues. Trimming stripped 1 base from V and 7 bases from J, with 7 bases between. Germline V gene sequence: CDR1 KGHDR, CDR2 SFDVKD. CDR3 sequence (DNA): TGTGCCACCAGTGATTTAGGGGGTAATGAGCAGTTCTTC. Encoded protein: CATSDLGGNEQFF.

This clonotype came up a few times. The chain carries TRBV30 and TRBJ2-3; D not certain. Germline V gene sequence: CDR1 GTSNPN, CDR2 SVGIG (reference sequence). The CDR3 contains 14 residues. V lost 0 bases and J 2 bases, leaving 9 bases between the germline ends. The CDR3 protein is CAWSVRADTDTQYF. The CDR3 nucleotides are TGTGCCTGGAGTGTACGGGCTGACACAGATACGCAGTATTTT.

The rearrangement joins TRBV27 to TRBJ2-7; a possible D gene is TRBD1 (6 bases). Germline V gives CDR1 MNHEY, CDR2 SMNVEV (reference sequence). CDR3 length: 13 amino acids. V was pared by 6 bases and J by 6 bases, with 15 bases between. CDR3 amino acids: CASRRNRESEQYF. The CDR3 DNA follows: TGTGCCAGCAGAAGGAACAGGGAAAGCGAGCAGTACTTC.

The chain links TRBV5-4 to TRBJ2-7; 9 bases are a match to TRBD1. V trimming: 4 bases; J trimming: 4 bases; junction bases outside the gene matches: 9. The CDR3 covers 15 residues. Germline loops: CDR1 SGHNT, CDR2 YYREEE (reference sequence). In DNA, the CDR3 is TGTGCCAGCAGCATCCTCACAGGGGGCGCGTACGAGCAGTACTTC. This encodes CASSILTGGAYEQYF.

The rearrangement links TRBV12-3 or TRBV12-4 to TRBJ1-4; TRBD1 is a possible D gene (5 bases). The CDR3 is 14 amino acids. V shed 5 bases and J shed 5 bases, with 12 bases lying between them. The CDR3 here is CASSLGGGNEKLFF. The CDR3, as DNA: TGTGCCAGCAGTCTTGGCGGGGGGAATGAAAAACTGTTTTTT.

This clonotype was recorded at least ten times. V is TRBV3-1 and J is TRBJ2-7; no definite D call. The germline CDR1 and CDR2 sequences are LGHDT and YNNKEL (reference sequence). V lost 1 base and J lost 0, with 10 bases in between. The CDR3 runs 15 residues. CDR3 in amino acids: CASSQVSGNSYEQYF. In nucleotides, the CDR3 is TGTGCCAGCAGCCAAGTAAGTGGGAACTCCTACGAGCAGTACTTC.

This clonotype was observed at least ten times. The CDR3 reads CSARGPTDTQYF. In DNA, the CDR3 is TGCAGTGCACGAGGACCCACAGATACGCAGTATTTT. The chain recombines TRBV20-1 with TRBJ2-3; D unresolved. CDR1 DFQATT and CDR2 SNEGSKA come from the germline V gene (reference sequence). The CDR3 runs 12 residues. Trimming took off 6 bases at V and 2 bases at J, with 9 bases between the two ends.

This clonotype was picked up many times. The chain links TRBV7-3 to TRBJ2-2; D possibly corresponds to TRBD1 (6 bases). CDR1 SGHTA and CDR2 FQGTGA come from the germline V gene. This CDR3 is built from 16 residues. Trimming cost V 3 bases and J 4 bases, with 15 bases left between them. As DNA, the CDR3 is TGTGCCAGCAGCTTGACCCCGACAGGCAGCACCGGGGAGCTGTTTTTT. This encodes CASSLTPTGSTGELFF.

This clonotype was counted at least ten times. The chain is built from TRBV7-3 and TRBJ2-3, with TRBD2 matching 13 bases. CDR3 length: 18 residues. Germline CDR1 reads SGHTA; CDR2 reads FQGTGA. J was trimmed by 0 bases and V by 6 bases; bases with no gene match: 9. CDR3 nucleotide sequence: TGTGCCAGCAGGTCCGGGACTAGCGGGACCGCTAGCACAGATACGCAGTATTTT. Its protein product is CASRSGTSGTASTDTQYF. Complete variable domain (other parts from reference TRBV7-3 and TRBJ2-3): GAGVSQTPSNKVTEKGKYVELRCDPISGHTALYWYRQSLGQGPEFLIYFQGTGAADDSGLPNDRFFAVRPEGSVSTLKIQRTERGDSAVYLCASRSGTSGTASTDTQYFGPGTRLTVL.